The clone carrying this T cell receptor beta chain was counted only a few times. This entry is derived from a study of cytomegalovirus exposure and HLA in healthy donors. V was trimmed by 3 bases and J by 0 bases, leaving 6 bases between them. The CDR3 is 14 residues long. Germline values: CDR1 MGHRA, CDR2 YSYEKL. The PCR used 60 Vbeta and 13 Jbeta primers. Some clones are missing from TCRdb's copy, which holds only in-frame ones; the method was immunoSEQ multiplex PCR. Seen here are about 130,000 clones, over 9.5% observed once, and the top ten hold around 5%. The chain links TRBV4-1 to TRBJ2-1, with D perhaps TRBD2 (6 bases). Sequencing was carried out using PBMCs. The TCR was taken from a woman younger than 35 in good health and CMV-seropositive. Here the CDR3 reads CASSHGGSYNEQFF. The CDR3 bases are TGCGCCAGCAGCCACGGGGGCTCCTACAATGAGCAGTTCTTC.